A single sample gave rise to the 19 T cell receptor beta chains below, sequenced in a study of blood T cell repertoires in COVID-19. The assay was immunoSEQ multiplex PCR, and TCRdb's table has in-frame clones only and misses some. This table holds 250,000 to 300,000 clones, roughly 86% found once. Sequenced sample: peripheral blood. The receptors shown here come from a man younger than 35 with active or convalescent COVID-19.

This chain uses TRBV28 with TRBJ1-1; no firm D call. V lost 6 bases and J lost 0, with 11 bases in between. Germline CDR1 reads MDHEN; CDR2 reads SYDVKM. The length of the CDR3 is 14 residues. CDR3 nucleotide sequence: TGTGCCAGCAGCGTCGGAGGAATGAACACTGAAGCTTTCTTT. Protein sequence: CASSVGGMNTEAFF.

CDR3 sequence (DNA): TGTGCCAGAAGCCCCGAGGGACAGGGGGAGGGTTGGCGGCCCCAGCATTTT. Translated: CARSPEGQGEGWRPQHF. The J gene is TRBJ1-5, the V gene TRBV7-5; the D call of TRBD1 is as the table states it, not checked on the DNA. TRBV7-5 is a listed pseudogene. There are 17 residues in the CDR3.

This sequence joins TRBV3-1 (or the pseudogene TRBV3-2) and TRBJ1-6; 8 nucleotides agree with TRBD1. The CDR3 runs to 14 residues. Germline CDR1 and CDR2: LGHDT and YNNKEL (reference sequence). V lost 4 bases to trimming and J lost 5 bases; unmatched junction nucleotides: 1. In nucleotides, the CDR3 is TGTGCCAGCAGCCGGGGACAGGATAATTCACCCCTCCACTTT. It is translated as CASSRGQDNSPLHF.

In its sample, this clone was seen a few times. The gene calls are TRBV14 and TRBJ1-4, with 9 bases that match TRBD1. The CDR3 is 16 residues long. Germline lookup yields CDR1 SGHDN and CDR2 FVKESK. J gave up 10 bases and V 3 bases, and 12 bases lay outside the gene matches. The CDR3 protein is CASSHAGGTGNRKLFF. CDR3 nucleotide sequence: TGTGCCAGCAGCCACGCTGGCGGGACAGGGAACCGAAAACTGTTTTTT.

This chain connects TRBV7-8 to TRBJ2-7; D is perhaps TRBD1 (5 bases). This CDR3 region has 17 residues. V dropped 3 bases and J dropped 0 bases, with 18 bases sitting between them. The V gene's germline CDR1 is SGHVS and CDR2 FQNEAQ. The CDR3 DNA sequence: TGTGCCAGCAGCTTTGGCCGACAGACTCAGCCCTCCTACGAGCAGTACTTC. Translating gives CASSFGRQTQPSYEQYF. Full variable domain (remainder filled in from reference TRBV7-8 and TRBJ2-7): GAGVSQSPRYKVAKRGQDVALRCDPISGHVSLFWYQQALGQGPEFLTYFQNEAQLDKSGLPSDRFFAERPEGSVSTLKIQRTQQEDSAVYLCASSFGRQTQPSYEQYFGPGTRLTVT.

This chain connects TRBV2 to TRBJ1-4; TRBD1 aligns across 10 bases. Germline CDR1 SNHLY, CDR2 FYNNEI. The CDR3 runs 15 residues. V lost 7 bases and J lost 6; bases outside the gene matches: 8. CDR3 amino acids: CASKRDRGGDEKLFF. DNA of the CDR3: TGTGCCAGCAAGCGGGACAGGGGAGGGGATGAAAAACTGTTTTTT.

This chain uses TRBV7-9 with TRBJ2-5; TRBD1 aligns across 8 bases. The V segment lost 3 bases and the J segment 5 bases; nucleotides outside the gene matches: 8. Germline values: CDR1 SEHNR, CDR2 FQNEAQ (reference sequence). The CDR3 consists of 15 residues. The CDR3 region is CASSFGQGSMETQYF. DNA of the CDR3: TGTGCCAGCAGCTTTGGACAGGGCTCTATGGAGACCCAGTACTTC.

The rearrangement links TRBV6-2 or TRBV6-3 to TRBJ2-3; possibly TRBD2 for D (6 bases). CDR1 is MNHEY and CDR2 is SVGEGT in the germline V gene. The CDR3 extends over 15 amino acids. With 4 bases removed from V and 6 bases from J, the gap between germline ends came to 17 bases. CDR3 amino acids: CASSWLNYGGDTQYF. The CDR3 nucleotides are TGTGCCAGCAGTTGGCTAAACTATGGAGGGGATACGCAGTATTTT.

The V and J genes are TRBV25-1 and TRBJ1-6; TRBD1 might be the D (6 bases). This CDR3 spans 12 amino acids. V dropped 6 bases and J dropped 7 bases, with 7 bases sitting between them. CDR1 and CDR2 from the germline V gene are MGHDK and SYGVNS. As DNA, the CDR3 is TGTGCCAGCAGAGGACAGAATTCACCCCTCCACTTT. Translation gives CASRGQNSPLHF.

The table lists this clone with a count of one. This chain connects TRBV5-1 to TRBJ2-2; 8 nucleotides match TRBD1. The V segment lost 0 bases and the J segment 2 bases; nucleotides outside the gene matches: 3. Germline V gene sequence: CDR1 SGHRS, CDR2 YFSETQ. CDR3 size: 16 residues. This CDR3 is CASSLVPGGNTGELFF. CDR3 nucleotides: TGCGCCAGCAGCTTGGTTCCAGGGGGCAACACCGGGGAGCTGTTTTTT.

The chain recombines TRBV7-9 with TRBJ2-5, with 8 bases matching TRBD2. The germline gives CDR1 SEHNR, CDR2 FQNEAQ (reference sequence). With V trimmed by 4 bases and J by 4 bases, 8 bases remained unmatched. There are 15 residues in the CDR3. CDR3 sequence reads: CASSSPVAGGETQYF. In nucleotides, the CDR3 is TGTGCCAGCAGCTCTCCTGTGGCGGGAGGAGAGACCCAGTACTTC.

The chain links TRBV2 to TRBJ2-3; D gene unclear. Germline V lookup: CDR1 SNHLY, CDR2 FYNNEI. V lost 6 bases and J 2 bases, leaving 24 bases between the germline ends. The CDR3 runs to 18 residues. The CDR3 coding sequence is TGTGCCAGCAGCGCTACCCGTAGACAAACCCTACCCACAGATACGCAGTATTTT. Protein product: CASSATRRQTLPTDTQYF.

This chain connects TRBV11-3 to TRBJ2-1, with D hard to call. The CDR3 spans 15 residues. With 3 bases removed from V and 0 bases from J, the gap between germline ends came to 9 bases. Germline V gene data show CDR1 as SGHNT and CDR2 as YENEEA. DNA of the CDR3: TGTGCCAGCAGCTTTGATCTAAGCTCCTACAATGAGCAGTTCTTC. Translating gives CASSFDLSSYNEQFF.

This clone was recorded a few times. The V and J genes are TRBV5-1 and TRBJ1-6; TRBD1 agrees at 8 bases. This CDR3 comprises 15 residues. The ends lost 4 bases at V and 3 bases at J; junction bases unmatched: 3. CDR1 is SGHRS and CDR2 is YFSETQ in the germline V gene. The CDR3 spells CASSTGQGYNSPLHF. As DNA, the CDR3 is TGCGCCAGCAGCACAGGACAGGGCTATAATTCACCCCTCCACTTT.

The sample holds one count of this clone. The CDR3 spells CASTAGVEQYF. Written as DNA, the CDR3 is TGTGCCAGCACCGCGGGGGTCGAGCAGTACTTC. The rearrangement uses TRBV11-2 and TRBJ2-7; 7 bases agree with TRBD2. Germline CDR1 is SGHAT and CDR2 is FQNNGV. The CDR3 consists of 11 residues. Trimming cost V 7 bases and J 6 bases; bases outside gene matches: 3.

The V call is TRBV4-2, the J call TRBJ1-4; D is possibly TRBD1 (6 bases). The CDR3 has 18 amino acids. Trimming removed 2 bases from V and 8 bases from J, with 24 bases in between. Germline CDR1 LGHNA, CDR2 YNFKEQ. In DNA form, the CDR3 reads TGTGCCAGCAGCCAAACCAGGGGCGAGGGTTTGTTCTCCGAAAAACTGTTTTTT. The encoded protein is CASSQTRGEGLFSEKLFF.

This clone has only one observation. This chain uses TRBV30 with TRBJ1-5; no reliable D call. V was cut by 5 bases and J by 9 bases, with 23 bases left in between. CDR1 GTSNPN and CDR2 SVGIG come from the germline V gene (reference sequence). This CDR3 is built from 15 residues. CDR3 region: CAWSSLRHTLWPQHF. As DNA, the CDR3 is TGTGCCTGGTCATCGTTGAGACATACGTTGTGGCCCCAGCATTTT.

This clone was detected only a few times. The chain links TRBV7-7 to TRBJ2-4, with 10 nucleotides matching TRBD1. The ends lost 5 bases at V and 2 bases at J; junction bases unmatched: 9. Germline V CDR1 and CDR2: SSHAT, FNYEAQ (reference sequence). This CDR3 spans 17 amino acids. This chain's CDR3 is CASSHRTGGVPKNIQYF. DNA for the CDR3: TGTGCCAGCAGCCACCGGACAGGGGGGGTACCCAAAAACATTCAGTACTTC.

This chain joins TRBV5-1 and TRBJ2-1; D is possibly TRBD1 (5 bases). The CDR3 extends over 12 amino acids. CDR1 is SGHRS and CDR2 is YFSETQ in the germline V gene. The germline V and J ends were trimmed by 3 bases and 5 bases, with 6 bases remaining between them. CDR3 in DNA: TGCGCCAGCAGCTCACAGGACAATGAGCAGTTCTTC. Residues: CASSSQDNEQFF.